These T cell receptor beta chains were read from a single sample in a study of control samples from healthy donors and cancer patients. Measured with immunoSEQ multiplex PCR; TCRdb has only the in-frame clones, and not every one. The sample includes 120,000 or so clones, 85% to 95% seen only once; the top ten take over 0.5%. The sequenced sample consisted of PBMCs. All receptors derive from a man older than 75 with head and neck cancer. The conserved cysteine and the conserved F or W are not part of the CDR3 here. Size is stated for part of the rows, as once, few or many counts, or as a class when the clone is expanded.

once | TRBJ2-5 | TRBV5-5 | ASSLGETVETQY
NA | TRBJ2-7 | TRBV27 | ASRPDRAAYEQY
NA | TRBJ2-1 | TRBV7-2 | ASSRTVTTYNEQF
NA | TRBJ2-7 | TRBV19 | ASADRNYEQY
once | TRBJ1-4 | TRBV5-4 | ASSPGTAGRGEKLF
NA | TRBJ2-3 | TRBV4-1 | ASSQGGAIVDTQY
NA | TRBJ2-1 | TRBV4-2 | ASSTRLAGSYNEQF
NA | TRBJ2-1 | TRBV4-1 | ASSQDPRREAYNEQF
few | TRBJ2-2 | TRBV27 | ASSLPGTGGVGELF
NA | TRBJ1-5 | TRBV30 | AWSPLGAGAQH
NA | TRBJ1-1 | TRBV7-2 | ASISGGAGNTEAF
NA | TRBJ1-5 | TRBV19 | ASTIPRGIGSNQPQH
NA | TRBJ2-5 | TRBV27 | ASRRTIAQETQY
once | TRBJ1-1 | TRBV11-2 | ASSPPAEAF
NA | TRBJ1-5 | TRBV5-6 | ASSRQGRRGQPQH
NA | TRBJ2-1 | TRBV9 | ASSKRDRGENEQF
NA | TRBJ1-4 | TRBV5-1 | ASSLTSDEKLF
once | TRBJ2-4 | TRBV7-9 | ASSPAEGVEAKNIQY
once | TRBJ1-1 | TRBV5-1 | ASSSGQNTEAF
NA | TRBJ1-3 | TRBV7-9 | ASSPIAGFPGNTIY
NA | TRBJ1-5 | TRBV10-1 | ASSEGQGTGQPQH
NA | TRBJ2-1 | TRBV5-1 | ASSLVAGGPNEQF
NA | TRBJ2-7 | TRBV27 | ASRGAGAGEQY
NA | TRBJ1-3 | TRBV21-1 | ASNKVGLLSGNTIY
NA | TRBJ2-5 | TRBV2 | ASSRPWETQY
NA | TRBJ2-1 | TRBV5-1 | ASSLIPGRDEQF
NA | TRBJ2-3 | TRBV20-1 | SASGGPRSTDTQY
once | TRBJ2-5 | TRBV3-1/TRBV3-2 | ASSNKDRETQY
once | TRBJ2-5 | TRBV11-2 | ASSLQGWGETQY
NA | TRBJ2-3 | TRBV5-4 | ASSLGPSGTDTQY
NA | TRBJ1-3 | TRBV28 | ASNSSPRGNTIY
NA | TRBJ2-1 | TRBV9 | ASSVTMYNEQF
NA | TRBJ1-1 | TRBV9 | ASSVTDDTEAF
NA | TRBJ1-5 | TRBV19 | ASSITGGSNQPQH
NA | TRBJ1-1 | TRBV30 | AWSSRTEAF
medium-sized | TRBJ1-4 | TRBV2 | ASRDSGSGEKLF
NA | TRBJ2-7 | TRBV29-1 | SVWTSGTYEQY
NA | TRBJ2-5 | TRBV19 | ASSTRLAGKETQY
NA | TRBJ1-1 | TRBV5-1 | ASSAGGRGEAF
once | TRBJ2-7 | TRBV11-3 | ASSLDRGVGDEQY
NA | TRBJ1-2 | TRBV21-1 | ASSIWDGYT
NA | TRBJ1-2 | TRBV10-2 | ASSESGRVSYGYT
NA | TRBJ1-4 | TRBV6-5 | ASSDRDRTNEKLF
NA | TRBJ2-7 | TRBV6-1 | ASSEDRASYEQY